The rows below give T cell receptor beta chains drawn from one sample of a study of CD8 T cells in ankylosing spondylitis. In TCRdb, the 5' RACE reads were re-called with MiXCR into one record per CDR3 protein. The profile covers about 160,000 distinct CDR3 sequences, with about 16% appearing a single time and about 8.3% taken by the ten largest. Sequenced: blood, either unsorted or a sorted T cell fraction (not recorded which). The receptors originated from a male donor with ankylosing spondylitis or in good health (not recorded which). CDR3s include the opening cysteine and the closing phenylalanine or tryptophan. Each record gives: J gene, V gene, D gene, CDR3 length, clone size, CDR3 protein, CDR3 DNA. D genes are given only for firm matches. Expanded clones are given a class, and other clones once, few, many or no size at all.

J gene: TRBJ2-5
V gene: TRBV20-1
D gene: .
CDR3 length: 12
clone size: many
CDR3 protein: CSARTGQETQYF
CDR3 DNA: TGCAGTGCTAGGACAGGCCAAGAGACCCAGTACTTC

J gene: TRBJ2-3
V gene: TRBV29-1
D gene: .
CDR3 length: 12
clone size: few
CDR3 protein: CSVEGSPDTQYF
CDR3 DNA: TGCAGCGTTGAAGGAAGCCCAGATACGCAGTATTTT

J gene: TRBJ2-3
V gene: TRBV5-5
D gene: .
CDR3 length: 13
clone size: many
CDR3 protein: CASSLGIIDTQYF
CDR3 DNA: TGTGCCAGCAGCTTGGGGATCATAGATACGCAGTATTTT

J gene: TRBJ2-1
V gene: TRBV20-1
D gene: .
CDR3 length: 11
clone size: .
CDR3 protein: CSARGPLPQFF
CDR3 DNA: TGCAGTGCTAGAGGACCGTTACCCCAGTTCTTC

J gene: TRBJ1-1
V gene: TRBV20-1
D gene: .
CDR3 length: 16
clone size: .
CDR3 protein: CSAAPMRGAPHKGAFF
CDR3 DNA: TGCAGTGCAGCCCCAATGAGGGGGGCACCCCACAAGGGAGCTTTCTTT

J gene: TRBJ2-1
V gene: TRBV24-1
D gene: .
CDR3 length: 15
clone size: .
CDR3 protein: CATSDVAVKDNEQFF
CDR3 DNA: TGTGCCACCAGTGATGTAGCGGTGAAGGACAATGAGCAGTTCTTC

J gene: TRBJ2-5
V gene: TRBV4-1
D gene: TRBD2
CDR3 length: 16
clone size: many
CDR3 protein: CASSQDLRGVQETQYF
CDR3 DNA: TGCGCCAGCAGCCAAGATTTACGGGGGGTCCAAGAGACCCAGTACTTC

J gene: TRBJ2-5
V gene: TRBV24-1
D gene: .
CDR3 length: 13
clone size: few
CDR3 protein: CATSDLLLETQYF
CDR3 DNA: TGTGCCACCAGTGATTTGCTTCTGGAGACCCAGTACTTC

J gene: TRBJ1-4
V gene: TRBV5-1
D gene: .
CDR3 length: 15
clone size: few
CDR3 protein: CASSFTGPTNEKLFF
CDR3 DNA: TGCGCCAGCAGCTTTACAGGACCAACTAATGAAAAACTGTTTTTT

J gene: TRBJ1-2
V gene: TRBV5-6
D gene: TRBD1
CDR3 length: 14
clone size: .
CDR3 protein: CASSLQGANYGYTF
CDR3 DNA: TGTGCCAGCAGCTTGCAGGGGGCGAACTATGGCTACACCTTC

J gene: TRBJ2-2
V gene: TRBV5-1
D gene: .
CDR3 length: 14
clone size: .
CDR3 protein: CASSLRTATGELFF
CDR3 DNA: TGCGCCAGCAGCTTGAGGACTGCCACCGGGGAGCTGTTTTTT

J gene: TRBJ2-2
V gene: TRBV30
D gene: .
CDR3 length: 15
clone size: .
CDR3 protein: CAWSTGGAGTGELFF
CDR3 DNA: TGTGCCTGGAGTACTGGGGGCGCCGGAACCGGGGAGCTGTTTTTT

J gene: TRBJ2-1
V gene: TRBV5-1
D gene: TRBD2
CDR3 length: 15
clone size: many
CDR3 protein: CASSLEGGIYNEQFF
CDR3 DNA: TGCGCCAGCAGCTTGGAGGGAGGGATATACAATGAGCAGTTCTTC

J gene: TRBJ2-3
V gene: TRBV6-2/TRBV6-3
D gene: .
CDR3 length: 16
clone size: .
CDR3 protein: CASSTADGGELDTQYF
CDR3 DNA: TGTGCCAGCAGCACGGCCGATGGGGGAGAGCTAGATACGCAGTATTTT

J gene: TRBJ2-5
V gene: TRBV3-1
D gene: .
CDR3 length: 15
clone size: .
CDR3 protein: CASSQDTVRGKTQYF
CDR3 DNA: TGTGCCAGCAGCCAAGATACGGTTCGTGGAAAGACCCAGTACTTC

J gene: TRBJ2-5
V gene: TRBV5-5
D gene: .
CDR3 length: 14
clone size: many
CDR3 protein: CASSLFQGRETQYF
CDR3 DNA: TGTGCCAGCAGCTTGTTCCAGGGTAGGGAGACCCAGTACTTC

J gene: TRBJ1-1
V gene: TRBV10-3
D gene: .
CDR3 length: 12
clone size: .
CDR3 protein: CAIGGWDTEAFF
CDR3 DNA: TGTGCCATCGGGGGCTGGGACACTGAAGCTTTCTTT

J gene: TRBJ1-1
V gene: TRBV5-1
D gene: .
CDR3 length: 16
clone size: .
CDR3 protein: CASSLGPALRNTEAFF
CDR3 DNA: TGCGCCAGCAGCTTGGGACCAGCTCTACGGAACACTGAAGCTTTCTTT

J gene: TRBJ1-6
V gene: TRBV28
D gene: .
CDR3 length: 13
clone size: .
CDR3 protein: CASSLRGESPLHF
CDR3 DNA: TGTGCCAGCAGTTTAAGGGGAGAATCACCCCTCCACTTT

J gene: TRBJ2-1
V gene: TRBV29-1
D gene: TRBD1
CDR3 length: 14
clone size: many
CDR3 protein: CSARPGQVNNEQFF
CDR3 DNA: TGCAGCGCTCGACCGGGACAGGTAAACAATGAGCAGTTCTTC

J gene: TRBJ2-1
V gene: TRBV4-2
D gene: TRBD2
CDR3 length: 15
clone size: few
CDR3 protein: CASSQDRSGTSEQFF
CDR3 DNA: TGTGCCAGCAGCCAAGATAGGAGCGGGACCAGTGAGCAGTTCTTC

J gene: TRBJ2-7
V gene: TRBV5-1
D gene: .
CDR3 length: 13
clone size: few
CDR3 protein: CASSLDPTYEQYF
CDR3 DNA: TGCGCCAGCAGCTTGGATCCTACCTACGAGCAGTACTTC

J gene: TRBJ2-7
V gene: TRBV5-1
D gene: TRBD1
CDR3 length: 14
clone size: .
CDR3 protein: CASSNGQGSYEQYF
CDR3 DNA: TGCGCCAGCAGCAACGGACAGGGCTCCTACGAGCAGTACTTC

J gene: TRBJ1-5
V gene: TRBV29-1
D gene: TRBD1
CDR3 length: 14
clone size: few
CDR3 protein: CSVGVRGNNQPQHF
CDR3 DNA: TGCAGCGTTGGGGTCAGGGGGAACAATCAGCCCCAGCATTTT

J gene: TRBJ1-2
V gene: TRBV10-3
D gene: .
CDR3 length: 12
clone size: many
CDR3 protein: CAISDDYYGYTF
CDR3 DNA: TGTGCCATCAGTGATGACTACTATGGCTACACCTTC

J gene: TRBJ1-5
V gene: TRBV28
D gene: TRBD1
CDR3 length: 18
clone size: many
CDR3 protein: CASSPRPGQRVRNQPQHF
CDR3 DNA: TGTGCCAGCAGCCCACGGCCGGGACAGAGGGTGAGGAATCAGCCCCAGCATTTT

J gene: TRBJ2-7
V gene: TRBV21-1
D gene: .
CDR3 length: 14
clone size: .
CDR3 protein: CASSKSVSSYEQYF
CDR3 DNA: TGTGCCAGCAGCAAGTCGGTAAGCTCCTACGAGCAGTACTTC

J gene: TRBJ2-7
V gene: TRBV20-1
D gene: .
CDR3 length: 12
clone size: few
CDR3 protein: CSARKMAYEQYF
CDR3 DNA: TGCAGTGCTAGGAAGATGGCCTACGAGCAGTACTTC

J gene: TRBJ1-4
V gene: TRBV6-1
D gene: .
CDR3 length: 14
clone size: many
CDR3 protein: CASRFRLGNEKLFF
CDR3 DNA: TGTGCCAGCAGATTTAGGTTAGGAAATGAAAAACTGTTTTTT

J gene: TRBJ2-7
V gene: TRBV20-1
D gene: TRBD1
CDR3 length: 13
clone size: few
CDR3 protein: CSARGTGSNEQYF
CDR3 DNA: TGCAGTGCCAGAGGGACAGGGTCCAACGAGCAGTACTTC

J gene: TRBJ1-2
V gene: TRBV27
D gene: .
CDR3 length: 15
clone size: few
CDR3 protein: CASSLQRWGAQGYTF
CDR3 DNA: TGTGCCAGCAGTCTCCAACGGTGGGGGGCGCAGGGCTACACCTTC

J gene: TRBJ2-7
V gene: TRBV6-1
D gene: .
CDR3 length: 15
clone size: many
CDR3 protein: CASISRGQGGREQYF
CDR3 DNA: TGTGCCAGCATCTCACGCGGGCAAGGAGGGCGCGAGCAGTACTTC

J gene: TRBJ2-7
V gene: TRBV12-3/TRBV12-4
D gene: TRBD2
CDR3 length: 13
clone size: few
CDR3 protein: CASSTAGGFEQYF
CDR3 DNA: TGTGCCAGCAGTACAGCGGGAGGGTTCGAGCAGTACTTC

J gene: TRBJ1-1
V gene: TRBV6-6
D gene: .
CDR3 length: 12
clone size: .
CDR3 protein: CASGFGPTEAFF
CDR3 DNA: TGTGCCAGCGGGTTTGGGCCAACTGAAGCTTTCTTT

J gene: TRBJ2-1
V gene: TRBV28
D gene: .
CDR3 length: 11
clone size: few
CDR3 protein: CASTGVHEQFF
CDR3 DNA: TGTGCCAGCACAGGGGTCCATGAGCAGTTCTTC

J gene: TRBJ1-1
V gene: TRBV20-1
D gene: .
CDR3 length: 13
clone size: many
CDR3 protein: CSASRGKIPEAFF
CDR3 DNA: TGCAGTGCTAGTCGGGGTAAGATCCCTGAAGCTTTCTTT

J gene: TRBJ1-2
V gene: TRBV28
D gene: .
CDR3 length: 13
clone size: .
CDR3 protein: CASNLSQGYGYTF
CDR3 DNA: TGTGCCAGCAACCTTAGCCAGGGCTATGGCTACACCTTC

J gene: TRBJ2-5
V gene: TRBV20-1
D gene: TRBD2
CDR3 length: 15
clone size: .
CDR3 protein: CSATGLAGGGETQYF
CDR3 DNA: TGCAGTGCAACAGGACTAGCGGGAGGTGGAGAGACCCAGTACTTC

J gene: TRBJ1-2
V gene: TRBV2
D gene: TRBD1
CDR3 length: 14
clone size: many
CDR3 protein: CASSETTGVRGYTF
CDR3 DNA: TGTGCCAGCAGTGAAACTACAGGGGTTAGAGGCTACACCTTC

J gene: TRBJ2-1
V gene: TRBV6-2/TRBV6-3
D gene: .
CDR3 length: 14
clone size: .
CDR3 protein: CASSELAAHNEQFF
CDR3 DNA: TGTGCCAGCAGCGAACTGGCGGCGCACAATGAGCAGTTCTTC

J gene: TRBJ1-2
V gene: TRBV4-1
D gene: .
CDR3 length: 15
clone size: few
CDR3 protein: CASSQDRRHPHGYTF
CDR3 DNA: TGCGCCAGCAGCCAAGATCGAAGACATCCCCATGGCTACACCTTC

J gene: TRBJ2-1
V gene: TRBV28
D gene: .
CDR3 length: 12
clone size: many
CDR3 protein: CASSLPGTGQFF
CDR3 DNA: TGTGCCAGCAGTTTACCAGGGACGGGGCAGTTCTTC

J gene: TRBJ1-6
V gene: TRBV10-3
D gene: TRBD1
CDR3 length: 18
clone size: many
CDR3 protein: CAISESGTGAGGNSPLHF
CDR3 DNA: TGTGCCATCAGTGAGTCAGGGACAGGAGCTGGTGGTAATTCACCCCTCCACTTT

J gene: TRBJ2-3
V gene: TRBV5-1
D gene: .
CDR3 length: 14
clone size: .
CDR3 protein: CASSSGLGRDTQYF
CDR3 DNA: TGCGCCAGCAGCTCCGGACTGGGAAGGGATACGCAGTATTTT

J gene: TRBJ2-7
V gene: TRBV2
D gene: TRBD1
CDR3 length: 14
clone size: .
CDR3 protein: CALTRDRTVSEQYF
CDR3 DNA: TGTGCTTTGACCCGGGACAGGACAGTGTCCGAGCAGTACTTC

J gene: TRBJ2-3
V gene: TRBV7-2
D gene: .
CDR3 length: 13
clone size: few
CDR3 protein: CARWGPFTDTQYF
CDR3 DNA: TGTGCCAGATGGGGGCCGTTCACAGATACGCAGTATTTT

J gene: TRBJ2-5
V gene: TRBV10-3
D gene: .
CDR3 length: 14
clone size: many
CDR3 protein: CAISDTTAPETQYF
CDR3 DNA: TGTGCCATCAGTGACACGACAGCCCCCGAGACCCAGTACTTC

J gene: TRBJ1-4
V gene: TRBV5-1
D gene: .
CDR3 length: 16
clone size: few
CDR3 protein: CASSLAGQPTNEKLFF
CDR3 DNA: TGCGCCAGCAGCTTGGCCGGACAGCCAACTAATGAAAAACTGTTTTTT

J gene: TRBJ2-3
V gene: TRBV12-3/TRBV12-4
D gene: .
CDR3 length: 16
clone size: few
CDR3 protein: CASSSAAGLFTDTQYF
CDR3 DNA: TGTGCCAGCAGTTCCGCGGCGGGATTGTTTACAGATACGCAGTATTTT

J gene: TRBJ2-2
V gene: TRBV2
D gene: .
CDR3 length: 14
clone size: .
CDR3 protein: CASSEGQYTGELFF
CDR3 DNA: TGTGCCAGCAGTGAAGGCCAGTACACCGGGGAGCTGTTTTTT

J gene: TRBJ2-7
V gene: TRBV27
D gene: TRBD2
CDR3 length: 14
clone size: .
CDR3 protein: CASRVGGRVYEQYF
CDR3 DNA: TGTGCCAGCAGAGTCGGCGGGAGGGTGTACGAGCAGTACTTC

J gene: TRBJ1-3
V gene: TRBV19
D gene: TRBD1
CDR3 length: 16
clone size: .
CDR3 protein: CASSFTPGQGSNTIYF
CDR3 DNA: TGTGCCAGTAGCTTCACTCCGGGACAGGGATCGAACACCATATATTTT

J gene: TRBJ2-7
V gene: TRBV12-3/TRBV12-4
D gene: TRBD2
CDR3 length: 15
clone size: few
CDR3 protein: CASSPRGDGAYEQYF
CDR3 DNA: TGTGCCAGCAGCCCCCGGGGGGACGGGGCCTACGAGCAGTACTTC

J gene: TRBJ2-7
V gene: TRBV20-1
D gene: .
CDR3 length: 14
clone size: many
CDR3 protein: CSAREGWLNHEQYF
CDR3 DNA: TGCAGTGCTCGAGAGGGTTGGCTTAATCACGAGCAGTACTTC